The clone carrying this T cell receptor (beta chain) occurred a few times. What it binds is not known. TCRdb itself ran the 5' RACE reads through MiXCR, one entry per CDR3 protein. The sample lists some 62,000 distinct CDR3 sequences, more than 25% occurring once. The germline V gene encodes CDR1 KGHSH and CDR2 LQKENI. The CDR3 is made up of 13 amino acids. V was clipped by 2 bases and J by 6 bases, with 8 bases between them. Overall study results and limits: Tumor memory CD4+ T cell TCR gene usage was found to cluster with blood and lymph node memory CD4+ cells and with lymph node naive CD4+ cells. Greatest tumor Treg TCR overlap was with tumor naive CD4+ cells.

The specimen was tumor-infiltrating naive CD4+ T cells sorted from the breast tumor. Subset described: naive CD4+ T cells, CD4+CD45RA+CD25-. This chain links TRBV18 with TRBJ2-4; D is possibly TRBD1 (6 bases). This TCR was sampled from a female donor with breast cancer. CDR3 nucleotides: TGTGCCAGCTCACCAACAGGGAGAAACATTCAGTACTTC. Translated: CASSPTGRNIQYF.